This is a list of T cell receptor beta chains from one sample in a study of blood T cell repertoires in COVID-19. Clones were sequenced by immunoSEQ multiplex PCR, and TCRdb holds only the in-frame ones, with some missing. Here the sample spans about 86,000 clones, around four fifths being singletons. Sequenced input: peripheral blood. The receptor set was obtained from a man in his fifties or sixties with acute or convalescent COVID-19. Both conserved end residues are part of each CDR3. Each record gives: CDR3 DNA, CDR3 protein, V gene, clone size, D gene, J gene. A D gene is named only where the DNA matches it firmly. The listing skips clone size in some rows; elsewhere it reads once, few, many or a size class.

TGTGCCAGCAGCTTAGGGGGCATTAGCAATCAGCCCCAGCATTTT CASSLGGISNQPQHF TRBV7-2 NA NA TRBJ1-5
TGTGCCAGCAGTTCCACGTTTAGCGGGAGGGCAGATACGCAGTATTTT CASSSTFSGRADTQYF TRBV27 NA TRBD2 TRBJ2-3
TGTGCCAGCAGCTTAATGCGGACAGCACAAGAGACCCAGTACTTC CASSLMRTAQETQYF TRBV7-9 NA NA TRBJ2-5
TGTGCCAGCCCGGGAGGACCGATCTACAATGAGCAGTTCTTC CASPGGPIYNEQFF TRBV3-1/TRBV3-2 once TRBD2 TRBJ2-1
TGTGCCAGCAGTCTAATGCACGAGCAGTACTTC CASSLMHEQYF TRBV25-1 NA NA TRBJ2-7
TGTGCCAGCAGCCAAGATGGACAGATGAACACTGAAGCTTTCTTT CASSQDGQMNTEAFF TRBV4-2 NA NA TRBJ1-1
TGTGCCAGCAGTGGACAGATCACCGGGGAGCTGTTTTTT CASSGQITGELFF TRBV2 NA NA TRBJ2-2
TGTGCTAGTACCTCCGGGACAGGGGCGACAGATACGCAGTATTTT CASTSGTGATDTQYF TRBV12-5 NA TRBD1 TRBJ2-3
TGTGCCAGCAGTTTAGGGGGACAGGGAGTAACTGGGGCCAACGTCCTGACTTTC CASSLGGQGVTGANVLTF TRBV28 NA TRBD1 TRBJ2-6
TGTGCCAGCAGCTTAGTACAGGGGGTGGCTGAAGCTTTCTTT CASSLVQGVAEAFF TRBV11-2 NA TRBD1 TRBJ1-1
TGTGCCAGCAGTTTAGGGCAGGGGGATCAGCCCCAGCATTTT CASSLGQGDQPQHF TRBV6-5 NA TRBD1 TRBJ1-5
TGTGCCAGCAGCCTGGGACAGGGGGCGAACACTGAAGCTTTCTTT CASSLGQGANTEAFF TRBV6-5 NA TRBD1 TRBJ1-1
TGTGCCTGGGAGACAGCCTATGGCTACACCTTC CAWETAYGYTF TRBV30 NA NA TRBJ1-2
TGTGCCAGCAGCCCGGGGACAGGGGGAAATCAGCCCCAGCATTTT CASSPGTGGNQPQHF TRBV7-2 NA TRBD1 TRBJ1-5
TGTGCCAGCAGCCTAGATAATCAGCCCCAGCATTTT CASSLDNQPQHF TRBV12-3/TRBV12-4 NA NA TRBJ1-5
TGTGCCACCGCACAGGGGAGTACTGGAAACACCATATATTTT CATAQGSTGNTIYF TRBV19 NA TRBD1 TRBJ1-3
TGCGCCAGCAGCAGAAGCCCGACTAGCGGTAACACAGATACGCAGTATTTT CASSRSPTSGNTDTQYF TRBV5-1 NA TRBD2 TRBJ2-3
TGTGCCAGCAGCTTATATTTAGGAGTGAACACTGAAGCTTTCTTT CASSLYLGVNTEAFF TRBV7-2 NA NA TRBJ1-1
TGCGCCAGCAGAGGACAGGGGTCGACTGAAGCTTTCTTT CASRGQGSTEAFF TRBV10-2 NA TRBD1 TRBJ1-1
TGCAGCGTTGTTCGGGATGGTGGGACACAGTACTTC CSVVRDGGTQYF TRBV29-1 NA NA TRBJ2-7
TGTGCCAGCAGTCTTGGGGGCTTTAGCACTGAAGCTTTCTTT CASSLGGFSTEAFF TRBV28 NA NA TRBJ1-1
TGTGCCAGCAGCTCCCAGGGTGTAGAAGCTTTCTTT CASSSQGVEAFF TRBV11-2 NA NA TRBJ1-1
TGTGCCAGCAGTTACGGGAGACAATCATACGAGCAGTACTTC CASSYGRQSYEQYF TRBV6-5 NA NA TRBJ2-7
TGTGCCAGCTCACCTCGCGCCACAGGGCTTGTCTCTGGGGCCAACGTCCTGACTTTC CASSPRATGLVSGANVLTF TRBV18 NA NA TRBJ2-6
TGTGCCAGCAGTTACGGAGCGGGAGCGTTCGATACGCAGTATTTT CASSYGAGAFDTQYF TRBV6-5 NA TRBD2 TRBJ2-3
TGTGCCAGTAGGATCCGGGACAGTGAAGCTTTCTTT CASRIRDSEAFF TRBV19 NA TRBD1 TRBJ1-1
TGTGCCAGCACCCCCGGGGGGGTTGATGAAGCTTTCTTT CASTPGGVDEAFF TRBV28 NA NA TRBJ1-1
TGTGCCATCAGGGTGACTAGCGGGAGTGGAGACGAGCAGTACTTC CAIRVTSGSGDEQYF TRBV10-3 NA TRBD2 TRBJ2-7
TGTGCCAGCAGAGCGGGGGCCGGTCTCGATGAAGCTTTCTTT CASRAGAGLDEAFF TRBV2 NA NA TRBJ1-1
TGTGCCAGCAGCCACTCCTACGAGCAGTACTTC CASSHSYEQYF TRBV5-6 NA NA TRBJ2-7
TGTGCCAGTAGTATATGGGGGGGCACTGAAGCTTTCTTT CASSIWGGTEAFF TRBV19 NA NA TRBJ1-1
TGTGCCAGCAGTTACGGCCAGGGTGGGACCTACGAGCAGTACTTC CASSYGQGGTYEQYF TRBV6-6 NA NA TRBJ2-7
TGTGCCAGCAGATTCCAGGGGGATACGCAGTATTTT CASRFQGDTQYF TRBV7-2 NA NA TRBJ2-3
TGCAGCGTCCTAGCGGGAGGTGGGGCCAACGTCCTGACTTTC CSVLAGGGANVLTF TRBV29-1 NA TRBD2 TRBJ2-6
TGTGCCAGCAGCTTAGGGCAGGGTAAATACGAGCAGTACTTC CASSLGQGKYEQYF TRBV7-2 NA NA TRBJ2-7
TGTGCCAGCAGCGGGGACAGCTATGGCTACACCTTC CASSGDSYGYTF TRBV5-8 NA TRBD1 TRBJ1-2
TGTGCCAGCAGTTTTGGACAGACTAATTCACCCCTCCACTTT CASSFGQTNSPLHF TRBV7-6 NA NA TRBJ1-6
TGTGCCAGCAGTTTGACTAATCCCGGGGAGCTGTTTTTT CASSLTNPGELFF TRBV27 NA NA TRBJ2-2